This entry describes one T cell receptor (beta chain). Other DNA sequences within the sample encode an identical CDR3. This sample was included in a study of blood T cell repertoires in COVID-19. About the research overall: The United States, Italy and Spain provided the acute and convalescent COVID-19 samples. Nucleic acid was either cDNA or gDNA, and it came from T cells, B-cell-depleted T cells, or PBMCs.

The CDR3 length is 15 residues. V dropped 3 bases and J dropped 6; count of bases not matched to a gene: 6. The germline V gene encodes CDR1 LNHDA and CDR2 SQIVND (reference sequence). The authors' processing: Quantification of nucleated cells was approximated via reference gene primer amplification. Generated by immunoSEQ multiplex PCR, the TCRdb table keeps only in-frame clones and is missing some. V, J and clone size derive from that table, while D and trimming were established from the DNA sequence. The repertoire holds 130,000 or so clones, with 80% to 90% as singletons. This TCR derives from a man in his fifties with active COVID-19. Sequenced input: peripheral blood. This chain links TRBV19 with TRBJ1-5; 9 nucleotides match TRBD1. CDR3 coding DNA: TGTGCCAGTAGTATCCGGACAGGGGAAGGTCAGCCCCAGCATTTT. Translating it yields CASSIRTGEGQPQHF.